This TCR beta chain was profiled in a study of Graves' ophthalmopathy and Graves' hyperthyroidism. Across the whole study: Pretreatment peripheral blood was obtained at initial diagnosis.

CDR1 and CDR2 from the germline V gene are SEHNR and FQNEAQ (reference sequence). The CDR3 runs to 16 residues. In this sample, this clonotype turned up a few times. The junction does not match germline at one end; this may be a read error. RNA transcripts yielded amplified TCR beta CDR3 regions. Second-round multiplex PCR followed a first-round RT-PCR using HTBI primers. TCRdb reprocessed the multiplex PCR reads via MiXCR and lists one record per CDR3 protein. The sample contains 660,000 or so distinct CDR3 sequences, roughly 41% of which appear only once. The source material was peripheral blood. The chain joins TRBV7-9 to TRBJ2-7; the match to TRBD2 covers 7 bases. This TCR was sampled from an adult man with Graves' ophthalmopathy. The CDR3 nucleotides are TGCGCCAGCAGCCAAGAAGCGGGCGGGAGCTCCTACGAGCAGTACTTC. It encodes CASSQEAGGSSYEQYF.